This TCR beta chain stems from a study of blood T cell repertoires in COVID-19 (TCRdb year 2020). Looking at the study overall: Samples from collaborators originated in the United States, Italy and Spain and spanned both the acute and convalescent phases of COVID-19. The samples were drawn from two sources: the first 160 participants of the ongoing ImmuneRACE study, and 950 to 1,500 subjects contributed by 6 global collaborators. HLA class I and class II types, where available, came from metadata supplied by the sample provider rather than from assay-based typing. The material from the prospective study consisted of cDNA or gDNA derived from T cells, B-cell-depleted T cells, or PBMCs. The dataset comprised deeply sampled blood TCRbeta repertoires from subjects exposed to, actively infected with, or recovered from COVID-19. Nearly every sample came with metadata listing a de-identified subject ID, COVID-19 status, age in years and sex. The repertoires were released in a freely available public database intended as a resource for research on the immune response to SARS-CoV-2. General study outcomes and caveats: How much clinical and demographic metadata was included differed by source and by participant, and the metadata was provided uncurated.

Measured from the cysteine to the phenylalanine, the CDR3 is 15 residues long. CDR3 DNA is the only sequence kept; it has 45 bases, read in frame from the first base. Trimming at the junction amounts to 5 bases on V and 2 bases on J, and the germline ends lie 15 bases apart. CDR1 SGHTA and CDR2 FQGNSA were looked up in the germline V gene. One collaborating source in Seattle enrolled patients during active infection and followed them longitudinally through the course of disease. Collaborating institutions collected whole blood in K2EDTA tubes following their own protocols. For TCRbeta analysis, collaborator samples were shipped as frozen whole blood, as isolated PBMCs, or as DNA extracted from either sample type. Points on this clone: Its antigen has not been determined. The sample holds no much larger clone one base away, and base qualities are not on file.

TCRbeta CDR3 regions were amplified from genomic DNA using the immunoSEQ Assay, a bias-controlled multiplex PCR. Regarding the original processing steps: The number of nucleated cells in each sample was estimated by amplification of reference gene primers within the assay. Sequence reads were collapsed and filtered to measure the absolute abundance of every unique TCRbeta CDR3 rearrangement. For each sample, productive Simpson clonality was calculated as the square root of Simpson's diversity index across productive rearrangements. In TCRdb, the immuneACCESS table is reduced to in-frame sequences with V and J assigned. These tables do not hold every clone; where another copy was compared, an unresolved V gene accounts for under half, and the others remain unexplained. V, J and clone size are those of that table, while D and trimming were read from the DNA. This sample is represented by 250,000 to 350,000 clones; roughly 83% of them were singletons. More than 1.2% of the sample belongs to the ten largest clones.

Sequencing used peripheral blood. The chain is made from TRBV7-2 and TRBJ1-1; the D gene is perhaps TRBD1, from 5 matching bases. The sequence was obtained from a human donor with COVID-19, enrolled during active disease. The donor label of this sample is uncertain. The DNA sequence reads TGTGCCAGCAGCCTGTCGGGGGGGACTAACACTGAAGCTTTCTTT. This sequence encodes CASSLSGGTNTEAFF.